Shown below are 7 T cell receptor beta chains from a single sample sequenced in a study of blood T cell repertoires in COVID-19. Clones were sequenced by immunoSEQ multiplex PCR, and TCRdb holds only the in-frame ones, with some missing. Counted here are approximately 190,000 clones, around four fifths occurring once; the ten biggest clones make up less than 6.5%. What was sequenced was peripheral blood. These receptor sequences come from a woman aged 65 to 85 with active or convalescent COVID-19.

CDR3 region: CASSLGGTERYEQYF. The DNA for the CDR3 is TGCGCCAGCAGCCTGGGCGGGACAGAACGTTACGAGCAGTACTTC. The chain uses TRBV5-1 and TRBJ2-7; TRBD1 might be the D (7 bases). Trimming stripped 4 bases from V and 4 bases from J, with 18 bases between. Germline CDR1 reads SGHRS; CDR2 reads YFSETQ. The CDR3 runs 15 residues.

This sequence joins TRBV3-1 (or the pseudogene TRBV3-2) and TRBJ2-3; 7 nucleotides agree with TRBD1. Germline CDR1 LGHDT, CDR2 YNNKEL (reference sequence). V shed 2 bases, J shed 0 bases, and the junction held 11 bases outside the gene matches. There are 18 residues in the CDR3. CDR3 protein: CASSQRITGATSTDTQYF. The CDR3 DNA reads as TGTGCCAGCAGCCAACGAATAACAGGGGCTACTAGCACAGATACGCAGTATTTT.

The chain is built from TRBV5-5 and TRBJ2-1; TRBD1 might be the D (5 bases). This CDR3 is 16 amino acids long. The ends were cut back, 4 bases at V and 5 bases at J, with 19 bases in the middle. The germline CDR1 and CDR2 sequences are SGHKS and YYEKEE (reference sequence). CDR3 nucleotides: TGTGCCAGCAGCCCACGACCAGGGCTAGGACACAATGAGCAGTTCTTC. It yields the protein CASSPRPGLGHNEQFF.

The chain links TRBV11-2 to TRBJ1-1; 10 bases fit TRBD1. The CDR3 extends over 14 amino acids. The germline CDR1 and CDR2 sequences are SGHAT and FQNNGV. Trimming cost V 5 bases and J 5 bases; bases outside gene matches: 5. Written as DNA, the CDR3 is TGTGCCAGCAGCCGACAGGGGGCAGGGACTGAAGCTTTCTTT. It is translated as CASSRQGAGTEAFF.

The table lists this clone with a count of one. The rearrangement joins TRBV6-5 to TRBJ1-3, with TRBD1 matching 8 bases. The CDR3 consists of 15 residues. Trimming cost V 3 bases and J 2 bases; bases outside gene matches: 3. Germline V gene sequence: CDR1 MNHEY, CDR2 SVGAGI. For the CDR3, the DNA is TGTGCCAGCAGTTATAACAGGGGGACTGGAAACACCATATATTTT. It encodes CASSYNRGTGNTIYF.

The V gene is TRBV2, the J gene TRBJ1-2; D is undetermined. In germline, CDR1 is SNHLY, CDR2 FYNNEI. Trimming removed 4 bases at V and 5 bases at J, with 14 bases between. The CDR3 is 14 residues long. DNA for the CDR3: TGTGCCAGCAGTGTTACATCGACACCATATGGCTACACCTTC. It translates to CASSVTSTPYGYTF.

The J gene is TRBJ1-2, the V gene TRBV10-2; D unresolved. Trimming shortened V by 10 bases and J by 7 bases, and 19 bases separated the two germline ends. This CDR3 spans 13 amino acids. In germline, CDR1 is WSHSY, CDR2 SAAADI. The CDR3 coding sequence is TGCGCCACGAGTCGGACGGCCGGGAGTGGCTACACCTTC. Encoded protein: CATSRTAGSGYTF.